Listed below are T cell receptor beta chains from one sample, sequenced in a study of blood T cell repertoires in COVID-19. The protocol was immunoSEQ multiplex PCR, while the TCRdb copy is restricted to in-frame clones and leaves out a portion. Of about 240,000 clones listed, around 83% were seen once; the top ten hold around 9.9%. Sequenced material: peripheral blood. The receptors originated from a woman older than 75 with acute or convalescent COVID-19. CDR3s include the opening cysteine and the closing phenylalanine or tryptophan. The D gene is left open where the match is weak. Only part of the rows carry a size: once, few, many, or a class if the clone is expanded.

J gene: TRBJ2-7
clone size: .
D gene: TRBD1
V gene: TRBV27
CDR3 length: 13
CDR3 DNA: TGTGCCAGCATACCCGACAGGGTCGGCGAGCAGTACTTC
CDR3 protein: CASIPDRVGEQYF

J gene: TRBJ1-1
clone size: .
D gene: .
V gene: TRBV30
CDR3 length: 16
CDR3 DNA: TGTGCCTGGAGTGTACGGAAGGGGCGCAGGCACACTGAAGCTTTCTTT
CDR3 protein: CAWSVRKGRRHTEAFF

J gene: TRBJ2-2
clone size: .
D gene: .
V gene: TRBV30
CDR3 length: 12
CDR3 DNA: TGTGCCTGGAACAGGAACACCGGGGAGCTGTTTTTT
CDR3 protein: CAWNRNTGELFF

J gene: TRBJ2-2
clone size: .
D gene: .
V gene: TRBV7-9
CDR3 length: 14
CDR3 DNA: TGTGCCAGCAGCGCCGAGGGCAGCACCGGGGAGCTGTTTTTT
CDR3 protein: CASSAEGSTGELFF

J gene: TRBJ2-3
clone size: .
D gene: .
V gene: TRBV13
CDR3 length: 16
CDR3 DNA: TGTGCCAGCAGCTTGCAAGGGGGGGCCGGCACAGATACGCAGTATTTT
CDR3 protein: CASSLQGGAGTDTQYF

J gene: TRBJ2-1
clone size: medium-sized
D gene: .
V gene: TRBV11-3
CDR3 length: 15
CDR3 DNA: TGTGCCAGCAGCAAGGGGGTAGGAGCCTACAATGAGCAGTTCTTC
CDR3 protein: CASSKGVGAYNEQFF

J gene: TRBJ2-1
clone size: .
D gene: .
V gene: TRBV2
CDR3 length: 14
CDR3 DNA: TGTGCCAGCAGTGAAGCGCTTCGGGGTGGTGAGCAGTTCTTC
CDR3 protein: CASSEALRGGEQFF

J gene: TRBJ2-7
clone size: .
D gene: TRBD1
V gene: TRBV7-2
CDR3 length: 14
CDR3 DNA: TGTGCCAGCAGCTTAATGGACAGGGGGCCCGAGCAGTACTTC
CDR3 protein: CASSLMDRGPEQYF

J gene: TRBJ1-5
clone size: .
D gene: .
V gene: TRBV5-1
CDR3 length: 15
CDR3 DNA: TGCGCCAGCAGCTTGGAGGGAGCTCGCAATCAGCCCCAGCATTTT
CDR3 protein: CASSLEGARNQPQHF

J gene: TRBJ1-2
clone size: .
D gene: .
V gene: TRBV18
CDR3 length: 12
CDR3 DNA: TGTGCCAGCTCACCATCCCCGGGGGGCTACACCTTC
CDR3 protein: CASSPSPGGYTF

J gene: TRBJ2-7
clone size: .
D gene: .
V gene: TRBV12-1
CDR3 length: 16
CDR3 DNA: TGTGCCAGCAGTTTACTTCCGGGACAGGGGATGTACGAGCAGTACTTC
CDR3 protein: CASSLLPGQGMYEQYF

J gene: TRBJ1-6
clone size: .
D gene: TRBD1
V gene: TRBV7-2
CDR3 length: 13
CDR3 DNA: TGTGCCAGCAGCTCGGACAGGGGTGGACCCCTCCACTTT
CDR3 protein: CASSSDRGGPLHF

J gene: TRBJ2-2
clone size: .
D gene: TRBD2
V gene: TRBV3-1/TRBV3-2
CDR3 length: 17
CDR3 DNA: TGTGCCAGCAGCCAGGGTAGCGGGGGGCGGAACACCGGGGAGCTGTTTTTT
CDR3 protein: CASSQGSGGRNTGELFF